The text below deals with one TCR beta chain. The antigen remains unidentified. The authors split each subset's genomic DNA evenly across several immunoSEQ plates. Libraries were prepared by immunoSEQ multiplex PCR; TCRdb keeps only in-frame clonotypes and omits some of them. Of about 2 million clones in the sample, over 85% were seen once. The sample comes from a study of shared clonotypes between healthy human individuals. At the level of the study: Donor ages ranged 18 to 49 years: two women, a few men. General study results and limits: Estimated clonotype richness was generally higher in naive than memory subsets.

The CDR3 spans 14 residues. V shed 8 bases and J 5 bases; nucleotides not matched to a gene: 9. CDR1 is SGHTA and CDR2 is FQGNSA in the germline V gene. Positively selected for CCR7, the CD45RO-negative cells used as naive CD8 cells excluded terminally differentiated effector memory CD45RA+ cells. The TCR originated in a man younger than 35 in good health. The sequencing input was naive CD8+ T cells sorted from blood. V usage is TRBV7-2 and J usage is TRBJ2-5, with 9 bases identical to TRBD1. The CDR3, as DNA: TGTGCCAGCGGCCTGGGGACAGGGATGGAGACCCAGTACTTC. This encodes CASGLGTGMETQYF.